The rows below give T cell receptor beta chains drawn from one sample of a study of blood T cell repertoires in COVID-19. Assay: immunoSEQ multiplex PCR; the TCRdb copy retains only in-frame clones and omits some. Of a few hundred thousand clones listed, about 87% are singletons. The specimen sequenced was peripheral blood. The receptors were gathered from a woman aged 70-85 years with COVID-19, enrolled during active disease. Both conserved end residues are part of each CDR3. D genes are given only for firm matches. Part of the rows lack a size; the others show once, few, many or a class for expanded clones.

>NA|NA|TRBV11-2|TRBJ1-3
TGTGCCAGCAGCCCCACTACGGGAAACACCATATATTTT
CASSPTTGNTIYF
>NA|once|TRBV3-1/TRBV3-2|TRBJ2-3
TGTGCCAGCGTGGCGCAGACAAGAGGGAGGGATACGCAGTATTTT
CASVAQTRGRDTQYF
>TRBD1|few|TRBV5-1|TRBJ1-4
TGCGCCAGCAGAGCGACAGGGGCTAATGAAAAACTGTTTTTT
CASRATGANEKLFF
>NA|once|TRBV12-3/TRBV12-4|TRBJ1-2
TGTGCCAGCAGTTTGCAGGATAACTATGGCTACACCTTC
CASSLQDNYGYTF
>TRBD1|NA|TRBV7-2|TRBJ2-1
TGTGCCAGCAGCGTCGGACAGGGGGGGTATAATGAGCAGTTCTTC
CASSVGQGGYNEQFF
>TRBD1|NA|TRBV4-2|TRBJ2-5
TGTGCCAGCAGCCAAGTAGACAGGGCGGAGACCCAGTACTTC
CASSQVDRAETQYF
>TRBD1|NA|TRBV19|TRBJ1-5
TGTGCCAGTAGTAGGTATCGGGACAGGGGGACTCTGGGCAATCAGCCCCAGCATTTT
CASSRYRDRGTLGNQPQHF
>TRBD1|NA|TRBV5-6|TRBJ2-5
TGTGCCAGCAGCACCTTGGACAGGTGGGGGGAGACCCAGTACTTC
CASSTLDRWGETQYF
>NA|NA|TRBV20-1|TRBJ2-1
TGCAGTGCCACGGGTTACAATGAGCAGTTCTTC
CSATGYNEQFF
>TRBD1|NA|TRBV19|TRBJ1-2
TGTGCCAGTAGGACCGACAGGGGACTGTACTATGGCTACACCTTC
CASRTDRGLYYGYTF